This record covers a single T cell receptor (beta chain). This specimen comes from a study of beta chain features in type 1 diabetes. Losses at the gene ends were 8 bases for V and 2 bases for J; bases not matched to a gene: 5. The CDR3 totals 15 residues. From germline, CDR1 is SGHTA and CDR2 FQGTGA. The sequenced template was cDNA made from the entire isolated RNA. This table comes from immunoSEQ multiplex PCR, and its TCRdb copy is limited to in-frame clones, with some not included. Of 110,000 to 150,000 clones listed, 6.9% are singletons. The sequenced material came from central memory CD4+ T cells from blood. The receptor's source is a woman in her thirties in good health. This chain connects TRBV7-3 to TRBJ2-6; TRBD2 matches 8 bases. The CDR3 nucleotides read TGTGCCAGCGGGGGCGGGGGGACTGGGGCCAACGTCCTGACTTTC. Translation: CASGGGGTGANVLTF. Full variable domain (remainder filled in from reference TRBV7-3 and TRBJ2-6): GAGVSQTPSNKVTEKGKYVELRCDPISGHTALYWYRQSLGQGPEFLIYFQGTGAADDSGLPNDRFFAVRPEGSVSTLKIQRTERGDSAVYLCASGGGGTGANVLTFGAGSRLTVL.